Below are 29 T cell receptor beta chains sequenced from a single sample in a study of identical twins (dated by TCRdb to about 2016). The library was generated by 5' RACE. Data came from an Illumina HiSeq 2000. The raw public reads went through TCRdb reprocessing: fastp at Q25, MiXCR clone calling, in-frame beta chains kept. Rows are combined by CDR3 protein, so each entry shows the most common genes and DNA. In this sample the table shows about 150,000 distinct CDR3 sequences, 3% to 4% of which occur a single time. Approximately 7.7% of the sample comes from the top ten. Sequences were obtained from memory T cells sorted from blood. The label giving this sample's cell subset or site can be read as: CD45RO+ enriched T cells. These receptors were taken from a man between 18 and 35 years old in good health.

This clonotype was recorded at least ten times. The chain recombines TRBV27 with TRBJ2-7; TRBD1 matches 7 bases. The length of the CDR3 is 14 residues. Germline V CDR1 and CDR2: MNHEY, SMNVEV (reference sequence). The V and J ends lost 5 bases and 5 bases, in that order; junction bases with no gene match: 9. CDR3 sequence: CASSPRQGIHEQYV. CDR3 nucleotide sequence: TGTGCCAGCAGTCCCCGACAGGGTATCCACGAGCAGTACGTC.

At least ten counts were recorded for this clonotype. The chain carries TRBV7-9 and TRBJ2-3; TRBD2 matches 8 bases. Germline V gene sequence: CDR1 SEHNR, CDR2 FQNEAQ (reference sequence). V was pared by 8 bases and J by 0 bases, with 7 bases of the junction left unmatched. The CDR3 loop spans 15 amino acids. The CDR3 region has the DNA TGTGCCAGCCATCCGGGACTAGGTAGCACAGATACGCAGTATTTT. Its translation: CASHPGLGSTDTQYF.

This clonotype was found many times. The chain carries TRBV20-1 and TRBJ2-3, with TRBD2 matching 10 bases. Per germline, CDR1 DFQATT and CDR2 SNEGSKA (reference sequence). The CDR3 covers 17 residues. With 5 bases clipped from V and 2 bases from J, the junction kept 13 bases outside the gene matches. This chain's CDR3 is CSAFPLRTSGFTDTQYF. As DNA, the CDR3 is TGCAGTGCTTTTCCCCTCCGGACTAGCGGTTTCACAGATACGCAGTATTTT.

There are many counts of this clonotype. The gene calls are TRBV7-8 and TRBJ2-3; D is undetermined. The CDR3 has 14 amino acids. Germline V lookup: CDR1 SGHVS, CDR2 FQNEAQ. V shed 6 bases and J shed 1 base, with 11 bases lying between them. The chain's CDR3 is CASSSGGGTDTQYF. As DNA, the CDR3 is TGTGCCAGCAGTTCGGGTGGGGGCACAGATACGCAGTATTTT.

This clonotype has a count of ten or more. The chain is built from TRBV5-6 and TRBJ2-3, with D possibly matching TRBD1 (6 bases). V was clipped by 1 base and J by 3 bases, with 15 bases between them. Germline CDR1 reads SGHDT; CDR2 reads YYEEEE. This CDR3 spans 16 amino acids. CDR3 nucleotide sequence: TGTGCCAGCAGCTTGAGGAATCCGAGGGGGACAGATACGCAGTATTTT. Translation: CASSLRNPRGTDTQYF.

This clonotype was counted at least ten times. The chain joins TRBV6-1 to TRBJ2-6; D is ambiguous. Germline CDR1 reads MNHNS; CDR2 reads SASEGT. V lost 10 bases, J lost 4 bases, and 14 bases lay in between. This CDR3 contains 14 residues. CDR3 DNA sequence: TGTGCCACCCCCGGGCGGTACGGGGCCAACGTCCTGACTTTC. This encodes CATPGRYGANVLTF.

This chain links TRBV19 with TRBJ1-3; the match to TRBD1 covers 7 bases. The CDR3 has 18 amino acids. After removal of 6 bases from V and 5 bases from J, the junction contained 19 bases not matched to a gene. Germline V gene data show CDR1 as LNHDA and CDR2 as SQIVND (reference sequence). The CDR3 region is CASSPLGTAISGRNTIYF. In nucleotides, the CDR3 is TGTGCCAGTAGCCCGTTGGGGACAGCCATCTCTGGAAGAAACACCATATATTTT.

This clonotype occurred many times. This rearrangement joins TRBV9 to TRBJ2-7, with D perhaps matching TRBD1 (6 bases). The length of the CDR3 is 15 residues. Trimming took 3 bases from V and 4 from J, leaving 17 bases between them. CDR1 and CDR2 (germline): SGDLS, YYNGEE. This CDR3 is CASSAGDTTRYEQYF. In DNA form, the CDR3 reads TGTGCCAGCAGCGCCGGGGACACAACGAGATACGAGCAGTACTTC.

In the case of this clonotype: One end of the junction varies from germline; a read error may be responsible. V and J are TRBV12-3 or TRBV12-4 and TRBJ2-3; 7 nucleotides agree with TRBD2. This CDR3 contains 15 residues. The CDR3 DNA reads TGTGCCACCAGTTTTTCTAGCGGAAAGGGAGATACGCAGTATTTT. It encodes CATSFSSGKGDTQYF.

This clonotype was seen repeatedly, ten times or more. V is TRBV25-1 and J is TRBJ2-7, with 10 bases identical to TRBD2. CDR1 and CDR2 (germline): MGHDK, SYGVNS. CDR3 size: 12 residues. V lost 5 bases to trimming and J lost 5 bases; unmatched junction nucleotides: 0. CDR3 residues: CASSTSGNEQYF. The CDR3 DNA reads TGTGCCAGCAGTACTAGCGGGAACGAGCAGTACTTC.

The sample holds a few counts of this clonotype. A much larger clone differs from this one at a single base, so this may be a read error. V and J are TRBV6-2 or TRBV6-3 and TRBJ1-1, with TRBD1 as a possible D gene (5 bases). CDR1 is MNHEY, CDR2 SVGEGT, per germline. This CDR3 region has 13 residues. This CDR3 reads CASSYRGITEAYF. DNA for the CDR3: TGTGCCAGCAGTTACAGGGGTATCACTGAAGCTTACTTT.

At least ten counts were recorded for this clonotype. The chain employs TRBV4-2 and TRBJ2-2; TRBD1 or TRBD2 may be the D gene (5 bases each). The CDR3 length is 16 residues. Trimming stripped 0 bases from V and 3 bases from J, with 11 bases between. Germline V gene data show CDR1 as LGHNA and CDR2 as YNFKEQ. For the CDR3, the DNA is TGTGCCAGCAGCCAAGAAGAGGGGTTGGACACCGGGGAGCTGTTTTTT. Its protein product is CASSQEEGLDTGELFF.

This clonotype has ten or more counts. The V gene is TRBV20-1, the J gene TRBJ2-7; D call uncertain. The CDR3 has 13 residues. Trimming left V 5 bases short and J 7 bases short, with 18 bases between. CDR1 is DFQATT and CDR2 is SNEGSKA in the germline V gene (reference sequence). CDR3 bases: TGCAGTGCTTTTATAATTTCTACGCTGGAGCAGTACTTC. This translates into CSAFIISTLEQYF.

This clonotype was detected ten times or more. This chain uses TRBV4-1 with TRBJ2-7, with D perhaps matching TRBD2 (6 bases). The CDR3 is 15 amino acids. V lost 3 bases and J 1 base, leaving 13 bases between the germline ends. CDR1 and CDR2 from the germline V gene are MGHRA and YSYEKL. Here the CDR3 DNA reads TGCGCCAGCAGCCAGGAGACGACTAGGTCCTACGAGCAGTACGTC. Residues: CASSQETTRSYEQYV.

This clonotype was found many times. The chain combines TRBV5-1 with TRBJ2-2; the match to TRBD2 covers 10 bases. The CDR3 loop spans 19 amino acids. Germline CDR1 and CDR2: SGHRS and YFSETQ. Losses at the gene ends were 1 base for V and 3 bases for J; bases not matched to a gene: 12. Here the CDR3 DNA reads TGCGCCAGCAGCTTGAGGGCTAGCGGGAGTTTGATGGACACCGGGGAGCTGTTTTTT. Protein: CASSLRASGSLMDTGELFF.

This clonotype came up many times. J is TRBJ2-1 and V is TRBV7-8, with a tentative D call TRBD2 (6 bases). The CDR3 runs 14 residues. The ends were cut back, 6 bases at V and 10 bases at J, with 19 bases in the middle. From germline, CDR1 is SGHVS and CDR2 FQNEAQ. The DNA for the CDR3 is TGTGCCAGCAGGGTTCTCTCTGGGGGGAAGGAGCAGTTCTTC. It yields the protein CASRVLSGGKEQFF.

This clonotype occurred many times. This chain links TRBV6-5 with TRBJ1-3, with TRBD1 matching over 9 bases. V lost 0 bases, J lost 4 bases, and 7 bases stayed unmatched. CDR1 and CDR2 (germline): MNHEY, SVGAGI. The CDR3 runs to 17 residues. CDR3 in amino acids: CASSYSVGGQGGNTIYF. Written as DNA, the CDR3 is TGTGCCAGCAGTTACTCGGTTGGGGGACAGGGCGGAAACACCATATATTTT.

The table lists this clonotype with a few counts. The V and J genes are TRBV20-1 and TRBJ2-5, with D perhaps matching TRBD1 or TRBD2 (5 bases each). Germline V gene sequence: CDR1 DFQATT, CDR2 SNEGSKA (reference sequence). The CDR3 runs to 14 residues. V was trimmed by 1 base and J by 5 bases, leaving 14 bases between them. In DNA form, the CDR3 reads TGCAGTGCTAGAGGTGTAGGGGAGTGGGAGACCCAGTACTTC. Translated, it gives CSARGVGEWETQYF.

This clonotype appeared many times. The chain links TRBV7-9 to TRBJ2-7; 8 bases map to TRBD1. This CDR3 region has 16 residues. After removal of 2 bases from V and 0 bases from J, the junction contained 6 bases not matched to a gene. Germline values: CDR1 SEHNR, CDR2 FQNEAQ (reference sequence). CDR3 protein: CASSLLPGQGSYEQYV. The CDR3 DNA follows: TGTGCCAGCAGCTTACTCCCCGGACAGGGCTCCTACGAGCAGTACGTC.

This clonotype was observed many times. This chain uses TRBV9 with TRBJ1-6; 10 bases align to TRBD1. J was trimmed by 10 bases and V by 3 bases; bases with no gene match: 13. CDR1 is SGDLS and CDR2 is YYNGEE in the germline V gene. The CDR3 has 17 residues. CDR3: CASSAVPGQGTGSPLHF. CDR3 nucleotides: TGTGCCAGCAGCGCAGTCCCGGGACAGGGGACGGGGTCACCCCTCCACTTT. The whole variable domain, filled in from reference TRBV9 and TRBJ1-6, reads DSGVTQTPKHLITATGQRVTLRCSPRSGDLSVYWYQQSLDQGLQFLIQYYNGEERAKGNILERFSAQQFPDLHSELNLSSLELGDSALYFCASSAVPGQGTGSPLHFGNGTRLTVT.

With regard to this clonotype: The CDR3 end shows no conserved phenylalanine or tryptophan, and so a read error is likely. V and J are TRBV11-2 and TRBJ1-5, with a tentative D call TRBD1 (5 bases). The CDR3 sequence is 15 residues long. Germline assignment: CDR1 SGHAT and CDR2 FQNNGV. Trimming took 1 base from V and 1 from J, leaving 8 bases between them. CDR3 in DNA: TGTGCCAGCAGCTTAGTTGGGGGGAGCAATCAGCCCCAGCATTGT. The encoded protein is CASSLVGGSNQPQHC.

This clonotype has ten or more counts. CDR3 nucleotide sequence: TGCAGCGCTGGCGGCGGGAGAAGCTCCTACAATGAGCAGTTCTTC. Its translation: CSAGGGRSSYNEQFF. This sequence joins TRBV29-1 and TRBJ2-1, with 7 nucleotides matching TRBD2. Looked up from germline, CDR1 is SQVTM and CDR2 is ANQGSEA. Germline trimming cut 7 bases from V and 0 bases from J; bases unmatched to any gene: 9. The CDR3 spans 15 residues.

This clonotype was recorded many times. This chain connects TRBV7-9 to TRBJ1-2, with D perhaps TRBD1 (5 bases). CDR3 length equals 15 residues. Germline V gives CDR1 SEHNR, CDR2 FQNEAQ (reference sequence). The V end was cut by 5 bases, the J end by 2 bases, with 15 bases between. The CDR3, as DNA: TGTGCCAGCAGCCTGGACGGGGCAGGGAACTATGGCTACACCTTC. This translates into CASSLDGAGNYGYTF.

This clonotype has a count of ten or more. The chain couples TRBV11-3 to TRBJ2-5; unclear D gene. Germline CDR1 and CDR2: SGHNT and YENEEA. Trimming took off 2 bases at V and 1 base at J, with 11 bases between the two ends. The CDR3 spans 15 residues. This CDR3 reads CASSLFRIAQETQYF. Written as DNA, the CDR3 is TGTGCCAGCAGCTTATTTAGGATAGCCCAAGAGACCCAGTACTTC. The full variable domain, completed using reference TRBV11-3 and TRBJ2-5, is EAGVVQSPRYKIIEKKQPVAFWCNPISGHNTLYWYLQNLGQGPELLIRYENEEAVDDSQLPKDRFSAERLKGVDSTLKIQPAELGDSAVYLCASSLFRIAQETQYFGPGTRLLVL.

This clonotype was recorded many times. V usage is TRBV7-9 and J usage is TRBJ2-1, with D tentatively TRBD2 (5 bases). CDR1 SEHNR and CDR2 FQNEAQ come from the germline V gene (reference sequence). V shed 0 bases and J shed 7 bases, with 7 bases lying between them. This CDR3 is built from 13 residues. The CDR3 reads CASSLAGANEQFF. The CDR3 DNA follows: TGTGCCAGCAGCTTAGCGGGAGCGAATGAGCAGTTCTTC. The entire variable domain, with the rest obtained from reference TRBV7-9 and TRBJ2-1, is as follows: DTGVSQNPRHKITKRGQNVTFRCDPISEHNRLYWYRQTLGQGPEFLTYFQNEAQLEKSRLLSDRFSAERPKGSFSTLEIQRTEQGDSAMYLCASSLAGANEQFFGPGTRLTVL.

This clonotype has ten or more counts. This chain links TRBV10-3 with TRBJ2-6; D may be TRBD1 (5 bases). The CDR3 is 16 residues long. Trimming stripped 2 bases from V and 2 bases from J, with 10 bases between. The germline V gene has CDR1 ENHRY and CDR2 SYGVKD. The DNA of the CDR3 is TGTGCCATCAGTGAGCAACAGGTGGCTGGGGCCAACGTCCTGACTTTC. This sequence encodes CAISEQQVAGANVLTF.

This clonotype occurred many times. The DNA of the CDR3 is TGTGCCAGCAGCAGGGAGGGCAATCAGCCCCAGCATTTT. It encodes CASSREGNQPQHF. V and J are TRBV5-4 and TRBJ1-5; D is ambiguous. The CDR3 is 13 amino acids. The V gene lost 4 bases and the J gene lost 2 bases, with 7 bases spanning the gap. Looked up from germline, CDR1 is SGHNT and CDR2 is YYREEE (reference sequence). The full variable domain, rest sourced from reference TRBV5-4 and TRBJ1-5, is ETGVTQSPTHLIKTRGQQVTLRCSSQSGHNTVSWYQQALGQGPQFIFQYYREEENGRGNFPPRFSGLQFPNYSSELNVNALELDDSALYLCASSREGNQPQHFGDGTRLSIL.

This clonotype was recorded many times. The V call is TRBV20-1, the J call TRBJ2-5; 7 nucleotides agree with TRBD2. The CDR3 sequence is 13 residues long. The trim removed 5 bases at V and 4 bases at J, leaving 7 bases unmatched. Germline V lookup: CDR1 DFQATT, CDR2 SNEGSKA (reference sequence). DNA for the CDR3: TGCAGTGCTGGCGGGAGTTATCTAGAGACCCAGTACTTC. This gives the protein CSAGGSYLETQYF.

This chain uses TRBV20-1 with TRBJ2-5; TRBD2 aligns across 7 bases. J was trimmed by 4 bases and V by 2 bases; bases with no gene match: 1. Germline lookup yields CDR1 DFQATT and CDR2 SNEGSKA (reference sequence). The CDR3 has 12 amino acids. This chain's CDR3 is CSARTGGETQYF. CDR3 in DNA: TGCAGTGCTAGAACGGGAGGAGAGACCCAGTACTTC.